These 14 T cell receptor beta chains share one sample of origin, sequenced in a study of Graves' ophthalmopathy and Graves' hyperthyroidism. As the template, RNA transcripts were used to amplify TCR beta CDR3 regions. Scientists carried out first-round RT-PCR using HTBI primers and then a second-round multiplex PCR. TCRdb used MiXCR to reprocess the multiplex PCR reads, holding one entry per CDR3 protein. The sample has about 220,000 distinct CDR3 sequences; under 25% are singletons. Sequencing used peripheral blood. The receptors come from a woman aged 50 to 65 with Graves' ophthalmopathy.

This clonotype was found a few times. The chain employs TRBV11-2 and TRBJ2-1, with TRBD2 matching 11 bases. CDR1 and CDR2 from the germline V gene are SGHAT and FQNNGV. The CDR3 has 15 amino acids. V was clipped by 5 bases and J by 7 bases; unmatched bases: 7. CDR3 sequence reads: CASSPTSGVWNEQFF. In DNA, the CDR3 is TGTGCCAGCAGCCCGACTAGCGGGGTGTGGAATGAGCAGTTCTTC. Looking up the rest from reference TRBV11-2 and TRBJ2-1 gives the full variable domain: EAGVAQSPRYKIIEKRQSVAFWCNPISGHATLYWYQQILGQGPKLLIQFQNNGVVDDSQLPKDRFSAERLKGVDSTLKIQPAKLEDSAVYLCASSPTSGVWNEQFFGPGTRLTVL.

This clonotype was counted at least ten times. This sequence joins TRBV10-3 and TRBJ2-4, with D perhaps TRBD1 or TRBD2 (5 bases each). This CDR3 contains 13 residues. Trimming cost V 2 bases and J 13 bases, with 15 bases left between them. Germline CDR1 ENHRY, CDR2 SYGVKD. The CDR3 loop is CAISEMGESGQYF. As DNA, the CDR3 is TGTGCCATCAGTGAGATGGGGGAGTCGGGGCAGTACTTC.

This clonotype occurred many times. The V call is TRBV6-1, the J call TRBJ1-1; TRBD1 matches 7 bases. This CDR3 spans 15 amino acids. In germline, CDR1 is MNHNS, CDR2 SASEGT. The V segment lost 5 bases and the J segment 6 bases; nucleotides outside the gene matches: 12. The CDR3 reads CASSPHRQGGAEAFF. DNA for the CDR3: TGTGCCAGCAGTCCACATCGACAGGGAGGGGCTGAAGCTTTCTTT.

This clonotype was recorded many times. The genes are TRBV19 and TRBJ1-1, with unresolved D. Germline V gene lookup returns CDR1 LNHDA and CDR2 SQIVND (reference sequence). V lost 1 base and J 1 base, leaving 13 bases between the germline ends. The CDR3 contains 16 residues. The CDR3 nucleotides read TGTGCCAGTAGTATAGTAGGTTTAGGGAGGAACACTGAAGCTTTCTTT. Its translation: CASSIVGLGRNTEAFF.

V and J are TRBV19 and TRBJ2-2, with D uncertain. V gave up 5 bases and J gave up 6 bases, with 7 bases separating them. CDR3 length: 12 residues. Germline lookup yields CDR1 LNHDA and CDR2 SQIVND (reference sequence). The CDR3 is CASSVPPGELFF. The CDR3, as DNA: TGTGCCAGTAGTGTACCCCCCGGGGAGCTGTTTTTT.

Worth noting for this clonotype: This may be a read error, as it is one base from a much larger clone. This chain joins TRBV7-3 and TRBJ1-1; no clear D gene. This CDR3 has 15 residues. Germline assignment: CDR1 SGHTA and CDR2 FQGTGA. Trimming pared 4 bases from V and 2 bases from J, leaving 14 bases between. DNA of the CDR3: TGTGCCAGCAGCTCGGCCGGGATACCCAACACTGAAGCTTTCTTT. Encoded protein: CASSSAGIPNTEAFF.

The V call is TRBV7-9, the J call TRBJ2-4, with D hard to call. The CDR3 spans 14 residues. The germline V gene encodes CDR1 SEHNR and CDR2 FQNEAQ (reference sequence). Trimming stripped 0 bases from V and 5 bases from J, with 8 bases between. The CDR3 loop reads CASSLATTENIQYF. The CDR3 region has the DNA TGTGCCAGCAGCTTAGCGACGACGGAAAACATTCAGTACTTC.

In its sample, this clonotype was seen a few times. CDR3 protein: CASSGQGGDTQYF. CDR3 DNA sequence: TGCGCCAGCAGTGGACAGGGTGGGGATACGCAGTATTTT. The chain carries TRBV5-1 and TRBJ2-3; 8 positions match TRBD1. CDR1 SGHRS and CDR2 YFSETQ come from the germline V gene. The CDR3 runs to 13 residues. V trimming: 5 bases; J trimming: 6 bases; junction bases outside the gene matches: 5.

This clonotype was counted many times. The chain uses TRBV6-1 and TRBJ1-1, with 8 bases that match TRBD1. The CDR3 consists of 17 residues. J gave up 5 bases and V 0 bases, and 11 bases lay outside the gene matches. CDR1 is MNHNS and CDR2 is SASEGT in the germline V gene. The CDR3 loop is CASSEAGRGPGGTEAFF. Written as DNA, the CDR3 is TGTGCCAGCAGTGAAGCGGGCAGGGGGCCGGGGGGTACTGAAGCTTTCTTT.

This clonotype was counted at least ten times. The chain uses TRBV6-5 and TRBJ2-5, with 9 bases lining up with TRBD1. Per germline, CDR1 MNHEY and CDR2 SVGAGI. V lost 4 bases to trimming and J lost 5 bases; unmatched junction nucleotides: 5. The CDR3 has 14 residues. The DNA of the CDR3 is TGTGCCAGCAGTTCACAGGGGGCCTGGGAGACCCAGTACTTC. Translation gives CASSSQGAWETQYF.

This clonotype was found many times. The chain combines TRBV5-1 with TRBJ1-5; D is unclear. The germline V gene encodes CDR1 SGHRS and CDR2 YFSETQ. Trimming cost V 0 bases and J 4 bases, with 8 bases left between them. The CDR3 totals 14 residues. The CDR3 reads CASSLGDGNQPQHF. CDR3 nucleotide sequence: TGCGCCAGCAGCTTGGGTGACGGGAATCAGCCCCAGCATTTT.

There are many counts of this clonotype. V is TRBV6-2 or TRBV6-3 and J is TRBJ2-7; 12 nucleotides match TRBD2. The CDR3 has 14 residues. Germline V CDR1 and CDR2: MNHEY, SVGEGT. J gave up 6 bases and V 6 bases, and 6 bases lay outside the gene matches. For the CDR3, the DNA is TGTGCCAGCAGCCCGGGACTAGCGGGCCTCGAGCAGTACTTC. Its protein product is CASSPGLAGLEQYF.

This clonotype occurred many times. The rearrangement uses TRBV20-1 and TRBJ1-5; D not certain. V was cut by 3 bases and J by 2 bases, with 11 bases left in between. CDR1 DFQATT and CDR2 SNEGSKA come from the germline V gene (reference sequence). The CDR3 has 14 residues. CDR3 DNA: TGCAGTGCTAGGGACCCCAAGGGCAATCAGCCCCAGCATTTT. It translates to CSARDPKGNQPQHF.

This clonotype was picked up many times. This chain joins TRBV12-3 or TRBV12-4 and TRBJ2-5; TRBD1 or TRBD2 may be the D gene (6 bases each). Trimming cost V 5 bases and J 5 bases, with 21 bases left between them. There are 16 residues in the CDR3. The CDR3 region is CASSPLTGGGGETQYF. CDR3 nucleotides: TGTGCCAGCAGTCCTCTGACAGGTGGAGGGGGGGAGACCCAGTACTTC.